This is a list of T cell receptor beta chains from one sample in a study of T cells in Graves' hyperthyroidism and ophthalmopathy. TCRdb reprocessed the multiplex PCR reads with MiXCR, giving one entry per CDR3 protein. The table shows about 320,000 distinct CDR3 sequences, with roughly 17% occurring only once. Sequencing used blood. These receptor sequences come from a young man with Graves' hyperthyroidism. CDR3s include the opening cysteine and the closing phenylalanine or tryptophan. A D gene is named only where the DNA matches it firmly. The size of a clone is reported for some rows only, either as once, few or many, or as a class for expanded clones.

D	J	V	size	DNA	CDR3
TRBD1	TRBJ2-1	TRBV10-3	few	TGTGCCACCGCGGACAGGCACAATGAGCAGTTCTTC	CATADRHNEQFF
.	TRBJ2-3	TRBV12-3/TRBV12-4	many	TGTGCCAGCAGTTTGGTTACCCTGGATACGCAGTATTTT	CASSLVTLDTQYF
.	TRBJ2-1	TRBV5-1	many	TGCGCCAGCAGCTGGGGGGAAAGGTCCTACAATGAGCAGTTCTTC	CASSWGERSYNEQFF
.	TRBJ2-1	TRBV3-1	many	TGTGCCAGCAGCCCAACGGGACCCTTCTACAATGAGCAGTTCTTC	CASSPTGPFYNEQFF
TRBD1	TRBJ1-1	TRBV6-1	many	TGTGCCAGCAGTGAAGGGACAGGGCGAGCTTTCTTT	CASSEGTGRAFF
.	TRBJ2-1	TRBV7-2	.	TGTGCCAGCAGCTTAGGGTTGCGAACGCCGGCCAATGAGCAGTTCTTC	CASSLGLRTPANEQFF
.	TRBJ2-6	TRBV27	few	TGTGCCAGCAGTCCATGGACAGGGAGGGGATCTGGGGCCAACGTCCTGACTTTC	CASSPWTGRGSGANVLTF
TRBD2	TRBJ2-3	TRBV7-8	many	TGTGCCAGCAGCATCAGAAGGACTAGCGGCACAGATACGCAGTATTTT	CASSIRRTSGTDTQYF
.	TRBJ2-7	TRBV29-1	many	TGCAGCGTTGAAGATCGTCAGACCAACTCCTACGAGCAGTACTTC	CSVEDRQTNSYEQYF
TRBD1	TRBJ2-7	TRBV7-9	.	TGTGCCGGCAGCTCCTCCGGGACAGGGGCCAATGAGCAGTACTTC	CAGSSSGTGANEQYF
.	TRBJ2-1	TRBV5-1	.	TGCGCCAGCAGTTTTGGGACTACTTCTCAGGGGAATGAGCAGTTCTTC	CASSFGTTSQGNEQFF
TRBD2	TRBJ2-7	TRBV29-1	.	TGCAGCGTTGAAGAAGCCCTAGCGGGCAACTACGAGCAGTACTTC	CSVEEALAGNYEQYF
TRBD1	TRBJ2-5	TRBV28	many	TGTGCCAGCAGTTTATGGTTAGGACAGGGTCAAGAGACCCAGTACTTC	CASSLWLGQGQETQYF
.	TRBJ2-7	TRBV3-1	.	TGTGCCAGCAGCCAAGATCGATTAGCTTTTGAGCAGTACTTC	CASSQDRLAFEQYF
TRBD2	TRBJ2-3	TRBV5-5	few	TGTGCCAGCAGCCTAACCCTTAGCGGGAGATCAGATACGCAGTATTTT	CASSLTLSGRSDTQYF
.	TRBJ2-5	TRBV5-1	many	TGCGCCAGCAGCACCATGGGGTACCAAGAGACCCAGTACTTC	CASSTMGYQETQYF
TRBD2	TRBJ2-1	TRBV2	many	TGTGCCAGCAGTGGCGGACTAGCGGGCCTCAATGAGCAGTTCTTC	CASSGGLAGLNEQFF
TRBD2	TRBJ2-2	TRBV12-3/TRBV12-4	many	TGTGCCAGCAGCCCCACTAGCGGGAGGGGGAGGACCGGGGAGCTGTTTTTT	CASSPTSGRGRTGELFF
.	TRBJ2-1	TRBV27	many	TGTGCCAGCATCAATGCTGGGGGGGTTCAGGGGAGCTCCTACAATGAGCAGTTCTTC	CASINAGGVQGSSYNEQFF
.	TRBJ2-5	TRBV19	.	TGTGCCAGTAGTATCGGCGGCGGGACCACATACAAGACCCAGTACTTC	CASSIGGGTTYKTQYF
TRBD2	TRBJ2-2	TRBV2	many	TGTGCCAGCAGTGAATTGACTAGCGGGATCACCGGGGAGCTGTTTTTT	CASSELTSGITGELFF
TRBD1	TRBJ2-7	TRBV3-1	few	TGTGCCAGCAGCCGCGGACAGGTCGGGAAGTGGCAATACGAGCAGTACTTC	CASSRGQVGKWQYEQYF
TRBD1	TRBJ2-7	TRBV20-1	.	TGCAGTGCCAACAGTCAGGGGGCCGTCTACGAGCCGTACTTC	CSANSQGAVYEPYF